This entry features one TCR beta chain sequence. This receptor's antigen is unknown. No per-base quality is available; no much larger clone lies one base away. This sample was included in a study of cytomegalovirus exposure and HLA in healthy donors (dated by TCRdb to the late 2010s). In terms of the full investigation: An earlier analysis of roughly 500 of the donors reported about 250 Gb of sequence data and around 110 million unique TCR beta sequences from approximately 180 million T cells. The number of typed donors differed by locus: about 620-640 for A, B, C, DRB1 and DQB1; approximately 520 for DQA1; some 590 for DPA1; and roughly 450 for DPB1. The later analysis used no new phenotypic data to find candidate immune exposures, relying instead on TCR beta sequences and their occurrence across donors. HLA typing included class I and class II loci at four-digit resolution. The study was designed to test whether signatures of past pathogen exposure could be identified by cataloging public T cell receptors. Of the roughly 400 genotyped donors, approximately 83% fell in the genetic ancestry cluster associated with self-reported Caucasian donors. Every discovery cohort repertoire had been produced on one sequencing platform. Among 350 to 400 genotyped donors of the cohort, an average of around 240,000 unique TCR beta nucleotide sequences were sequenced per donor, roughly 20% of them non-productive. The study combined high-throughput TCR immunosequencing, statistical association of individual TCRs with disease status, and machine learning to predict cytomegalovirus infection status. Because of strong linkage in the cohort, four to six DR-DQ haplotypes were treated as single units for association and clustering. To study patterns of TCR occurrence, a later analysis re-analyzed previously published TCR beta repertoires from 666 donors and added high-resolution HLA genotyping. A later genetic analysis took genome-wide SNP genotypes for about 55% of the 666 donors and used that subset as a discovery cohort. A separate validation cohort of over a hundred different subjects was used in addition to the 666-subject first cohort. Donor age, sex, ethnicity and CMV serostatus were compiled together with the repertoire data. An early release covering just under 650 HLA-typed donors comprised around 300 gigabases of sequencing data and roughly 85 million unique TCR sequences. In an earlier analysis of 550 to 700 of the donors, high-throughput TCR beta sequencing was used to judge whether each TCR beta V gene segment behaved as functional or pseudogenic. The study profiled the T cell repertoires of fewer than 850 subjects by immunosequencing and related them to cytomegalovirus serostatus. What the work shows at the level of the full study, not this receptor alone: In a later analysis, HLA-associated TCR beta chains showed more clonal expansion and lower generation probabilities than non-associated chains that were equally common. A cluster of highly shared sequence variants was judged likely to represent a technical artifact of the sequencing pipeline. A later genetic analysis reported fewer N-insertions in productive TCRs among donors in an Asian-associated ancestry cluster than the roughly 700-donor mean. A total of about 180 TCR beta chains were listed by the study as associated with cytomegalovirus. Specific HLA alleles were associated with over 15,000 TCR beta sequences at a false discovery rate of 0.05 in a later analysis. HLA typing was unavailable for some donors at each locus, so association tests used only the typed subset. A later analysis reported that several top co-occurrence clusters appeared linked to parvovirus B19, influenza, CMV and Epstein-Barr virus. In vitro tests confirmed that a few of the cytomegalovirus-associated TCR beta chains recognize cytomegalovirus antigens. According to a later analysis, most CMV-associated TCR beta chains appeared to be HLA-restricted, and the HLA associations seemed to be driven largely by CMV exposure. The 87-base-pair reads could not distinguish some IMGT-functional V segments, including TRBV6-2 and TRBV6-3, so those segments were excluded. Linkage disequilibrium might explain the correlated functional status among segregating V segments, but an unknown experimental factor could not be ruled out. An association between a missense DCLRE1C variant and V-gene and J-gene trimming of TCR beta chains was found in a later genetic analysis and replicated in an independent cohort. Because counts were too low, seventeen rarely observed V segments, including chromosome 9 orphons, were excluded from the earlier analysis of several hundred of the donors. For the cohort, immune exposure information was limited to CMV serostatus. Most TCR sequences were observed very rarely across donors, whereas some public TCRs were present in many individuals. According to a later analysis, TCR association rates differed among HLA loci, with DRB1 alleles showing the most associated TCRs and HLA-C alleles showing the fewest. A further reported finding was that TCR beta sequences accurately predicted the HLA-A and HLA-B alleles for most subjects in the first cohort. Roughly uniform sequencing depth across donors was assumed in presence/absence analyses, although this assumption may not hold. An earlier analysis of approximately 600 of the donors showed that most TCR beta V segments appeared in productive rearrangements either about 90% or about 30% of the time, which broadly matched IMGT annotations. Cytomegalovirus status was reported to be diagnosed by the classifier with high specificity and sensitivity in both the original and validation cohorts. Only TCR beta chains were sequenced in this cohort, and the absence of alpha or paired-chain data limited detectable features. Strong co-occurrence of HLA alleles, especially DR and DQ, made assigning TCR associations to individual alleles difficult. The authors suggested that the approach could potentially be extended to other disease states and immunological phenotypes.

The CDR1 and CDR2 encoded by the germline V gene are MNHEY and SVGAGI. Cut back by 0 bases and 8 bases, the V and J ends lie 16 bases apart. The CDR3 contains 16 residues, cysteine and phenylalanine counted. Just CDR3 DNA is preserved here, 48 bases in frame from base 1. The library relied on the immunoSEQ multiplex PCR assay. The multiplex PCR relied on a mix of 60 forward primers for TCR Vbeta segments and 13 reverse primers for TCR Jbeta segments. A multiplex PCR assay on genomic DNA amplified the CDR3 region of rearranged TCR beta genes. On the Illumina HiSeq System, the amplified TCR beta libraries were sequenced as 87-base-pair reads. The authors processed their data as follows. Across the 600 to 700 repertoires, a later analysis counted roughly 84 million unique TCR beta chains, roughly 11 million of which were shared by at least two donors. Raw reads were error-corrected and collapsed into unique sequences with a nearest-neighbor algorithm that merged closely related sequences to remove PCR and sequencing errors. To assign V, D and J gene segments, CDR3 sequences were aligned to IMGT reference sequences. For a sequence to be retained, a match of at least six nucleotides was required to both a V gene segment and a J gene segment. A rearrangement was called productive if the CDR3 had no stop codons and remained in frame with V and J, and every other rearrangement was called non-productive. CDR3 was defined according to IMGT convention as the region running from the second conserved V-encoded cysteine to the conserved J-encoded phenylalanine. The earlier analysis of 450 to 750 of the donors excluded any sequence lacking an unambiguous match to a single V gene segment. In an earlier analysis of a few hundred of the donors, V segments were called functional above 56.7% productive rearrangements and were called segregating when the between-donor standard deviation exceeded 5%. A statistical classification framework was built for diagnosing cytomegalovirus status from the catalog of TCR beta chain sequences. In a later analysis, TCR nucleotide sequences were compared against IMGT/GENE-DB human TR gene sequences so that V and J genes could be assigned. In a later analysis, CDR3 sequences and most-parsimonious VDJ recombination scenarios were assigned using the TCRdist pipeline. A later analysis defined each TCR beta chain by its CDR3 amino acid sequence plus V-gene family, and excluded reads lacking a unique V-gene family. In a later analysis, fewer than 650 highly shared, low-generation-probability nucleotide sequences were removed to address suspected cross-contamination and a sequencing artifact. For each public chain, a later analysis derived a clonal expansion index from normalized ranks of inferred template counts within each repertoire. In a later analysis, generation probabilities were computed with a VDJ recombination model fitted to out-of-frame rearrangements, and the resulting probabilities were checked against IGoR. In a later analysis, hypergeometric tests were used to score TCR-TCR, TCR-HLA and TCR-CMV co-occurrence, with a repertoire-size bias correction applied to TCR pairs. In a later analysis, false discovery rates were estimated by permuting HLA or CMV assignments 20 times. In a later analysis, co-occurring TCRs were grouped with DBSCAN, and TCRdist sequence similarity was added when clustering was performed within HLA-allele-positive subsets. Repertoires with fewer than 30,000 or more than 120,000 public chains were left out of co-occurrence clustering, as were four to six repertoires with anomalous nucleotide sharing. Not all clones reach the TCRdb copy of this immuneACCESS table, which keeps in-frame sequences only. Checked studies attribute under half of the gap to unresolved V genes and leave the rest unexplained. That table furnishes V, J and clone size, whereas the DNA furnished D and trimming. Counted in this sample were roughly 130,000 clones; 70% to 80% of them appeared once. About 2% of the sample is in the top ten clones.

The cohort consisted of more than 650 healthy bone marrow donors. At the time of sampling, every cohort member was nominally healthy, though immune exposures that went unrecorded were likely present. The donor tested CMV seronegative, placing the donor among the roughly 400 seronegative members of the cohort. A peripheral blood sample was collected from each donor, and TCR beta sequencing was performed on peripheral blood mononuclear cells. The Qiagen DNeasy Blood Extraction Kit was used to extract genomic DNA from the blood cell samples. The sequence joins TRBV6-5 to TRBJ2-2; TRBD2 could be the D gene, as 6 bases match. Sequencing was performed on PBMCs. This TCR derives from a man between 18 and 29 years old in good health and CMV-seronegative. The CDR3 region has the sequence CASSYSAGPLVGELFF. The DNA sequence is given as TGTGCCAGCAGTTACTCGGCGGGACCATTGGTAGGGGAGCTGTTTTTT.